One and the same sample provided the 20 T cell receptor beta chains below, sequenced in a study of beta chain features in type 1 diabetes. As every portion of the isolated RNA was reverse transcribed, the sequencing read expressed TCRB transcripts. TCRdb's table, derived via immunoSEQ multiplex PCR, lists solely in-frame clones and lacks some. The data show hundreds of thousands of clones, 68% seen once. The sample consisted of naive CD4+ T cells from blood. The receptors stem from a man aged 25-45 years in good health.

This chain connects TRBV6-5 to TRBJ2-1; 7 positions agree with TRBD2. The trim removed 6 bases at V and 5 bases at J, leaving 7 bases unmatched. This CDR3 spans 14 amino acids. Germline V gene data show CDR1 as MNHEY and CDR2 as SVGAGI. CDR3 nucleotides: TGTGCCAGCAGGGCTAGCGGCCTAGACAATGAGCAGTTCTTC. Its protein product is CASRASGLDNEQFF.

The V call is TRBV5-1, the J call TRBJ2-5; tentatively, D is TRBD2 (5 bases). Trimming shortened V by 4 bases and J by 5 bases, and 9 bases separated the two germline ends. This CDR3 contains 12 residues. Germline V gene data show CDR1 as SGHRS and CDR2 as YFSETQ. The CDR3 is CASSPGWETQYF. The CDR3 DNA reads TGCGCCAGCAGCCCGGGATGGGAGACCCAGTACTTC.

The V and J genes are TRBV30 and TRBJ2-3, with 7 bases matching TRBD1. This CDR3 comprises 16 residues. Losses at the gene ends were 1 base for V and 0 bases for J; bases not matched to a gene: 7. The germline V gene encodes CDR1 GTSNPN and CDR2 SVGIG (reference sequence). The CDR3 region has the DNA TGTGCCTGGAGTGGAGTGGGGACAGCTAGCACAGATACGCAGTATTTT. Protein product: CAWSGVGTASTDTQYF.

V and J are TRBV6-5 and TRBJ2-1, with no clear D. Trimming pared 2 bases from V and 4 bases from J, leaving 6 bases between. The CDR3 spans 13 residues. Per the germline V gene, CDR1 is MNHEY and CDR2 is SVGAGI. The CDR3 bases are TGTGCCAGCAGTTACGACCAATACAATGAGCAGTTCTTC. It codes for CASSYDQYNEQFF.

The rearrangement joins TRBV29-1 to TRBJ1-4; possibly TRBD1 for D (5 bases). V gave up 5 bases and J gave up 10 bases, with 17 bases separating them. The CDR3 has 13 amino acids. The germline V gene has CDR1 SQVTM and CDR2 ANQGSEA. The CDR3 coding sequence is TGCAGCGTTCACCGGGACGGCGGAGGAAAACTGTTTTTT. Its translation: CSVHRDGGGKLFF. The full variable domain, its missing parts supplied by reference TRBV29-1 and TRBJ1-4, is SAVISQKPSRDICQRGTSLTIQCQVDSQVTMMFWYRQQPGQSLTLIATANQGSEATYESGFVIDKFPISRPNLTFSTLTVSNMSPEDSSIYLCSVHRDGGGKLFFGSGTQLSVL.

This clone showed up just a few times. The genes are TRBV25-1 and TRBJ2-5; D is ambiguous. The CDR3 is 12 residues long. The ends were cut back, 5 bases at V and 5 bases at J, with 9 bases in the middle. The germline gives CDR1 MGHDK, CDR2 SYGVNS. CDR3 loop: CASSPTRETQYF. Here the CDR3 DNA reads TGTGCCAGCAGTCCCACAAGGGAGACCCAGTACTTC.

The chain couples TRBV5-4 to TRBJ2-7; D gene unclear. Germline V gene lookup returns CDR1 SGHNT and CDR2 YYREEE (reference sequence). The ends were cut back, 0 bases at V and 6 bases at J, with 10 bases in the middle. This CDR3 has 13 residues. This CDR3 is CASSLGPEAEQYF. The CDR3 DNA sequence: TGTGCCAGCAGCTTGGGACCTGAGGCCGAGCAGTACTTC.

This clone was observed a few times. V usage is TRBV27 and J usage is TRBJ2-2; 8 bases are shared with TRBD1. Germline loops: CDR1 MNHEY, CDR2 SMNVEV (reference sequence). The CDR3 length is 14 residues. V trimming: 6 bases; J trimming: 6 bases; junction bases outside the gene matches: 6. The CDR3 DNA sequence: TGTGCCAGCAGCATCGACAGGGGCCCCGGGGAGCTGTTTTTT. Translating it yields CASSIDRGPGELFF.

J is TRBJ2-1 and V is TRBV20-1; no clear D gene. Looked up from germline, CDR1 is DFQATT and CDR2 is SNEGSKA (reference sequence). The length of the CDR3 is 11 residues. In DNA, the CDR3 is TGCAGGACTGTAACCTACAATGAGCAGTTCTTC. It specifies CRTVTYNEQFF.

The chain has TRBV25-1 and TRBJ2-7; 8 positions agree with TRBD1. CDR3 size: 15 residues. Trimming took 6 bases from V and 4 from J; bases not matched to a gene: 11. In germline, CDR1 is MGHDK, CDR2 SYGVNS. DNA of the CDR3: TGTGCCAGCAGCGTGCGCGGGACAGGCGGGTACGAGCAGTACTTC. This translates into CASSVRGTGGYEQYF.

The rearrangement links TRBV30 to TRBJ2-3, with D perhaps matching TRBD1 (6 bases). V gave up 2 bases and J gave up 0 bases, with 6 bases separating them. In germline, CDR1 is GTSNPN, CDR2 SVGIG (reference sequence). CDR3 size: 13 residues. For the CDR3, the DNA is TGTGCCTGGAGTACAGGGAGCACAGATACGCAGTATTTT. Encoded protein: CAWSTGSTDTQYF.

This clone was seen only once. V and J are TRBV4-3 and TRBJ2-1; TRBD2 is a possible D gene (5 bases). Trimming took off 4 bases at V and 4 bases at J, with 14 bases between the two ends. The CDR3 covers 15 residues. Germline lookup yields CDR1 LGHNA and CDR2 YSLEER. The CDR3 coding sequence is TGCGCCAGCAGCCCTAACAAGGACTGGTACAATGAGCAGTTCTTC. Its translation: CASSPNKDWYNEQFF.

The chain recombines TRBV29-1 with TRBJ2-7; 11 nucleotides align to TRBD2. V dropped 0 bases and J dropped 12; count of bases not matched to a gene: 7. The CDR3 has 13 amino acids. Per the germline V gene, CDR1 is SQVTM and CDR2 is ANQGSEA. In nucleotides, the CDR3 is TGCAGCGTTGAAGAAGGCCTAGCGGGAGGCTCGTACTTC. Its translation: CSVEEGLAGGSYF.

The rearrangement links TRBV6-5 to TRBJ1-6; TRBD1 agrees at 7 bases. The germline gives CDR1 MNHEY, CDR2 SVGAGI. The CDR3 is 16 amino acids. The V and J ends lost 0 bases and 14 bases, in that order; junction bases with no gene match: 13. DNA for the CDR3: TGTGCCAGCAGTTACTCCTCCGGGACAGCGATCTGGACCCTCCACTTT. Protein sequence: CASSYSSGTAIWTLHF.

V usage is TRBV29-1 and J usage is TRBJ1-1; TRBD1 is a possible D gene (6 bases). The CDR3 extends over 14 amino acids. The germline CDR1 and CDR2 sequences are SQVTM and ANQGSEA. V dropped 2 bases and J dropped 4 bases, with 14 bases sitting between them. The CDR3 loop reads CSVEQQGSVTEAFF. The CDR3 DNA reads as TGCAGCGTTGAACAGCAGGGGTCCGTCACTGAAGCTTTCTTT.

The chain joins TRBV4-2 to TRBJ2-4; TRBD2 is a possible D gene (6 bases). The CDR3 loop spans 15 amino acids. The V end was cut by 0 bases, the J end by 5 bases, with 11 bases between. The germline V gene encodes CDR1 LGHNA and CDR2 YNFKEQ. The CDR3 DNA sequence: TGTGCCAGCAGCCAAGATCGGGAGATACAAAACATTCAGTACTTC. It encodes CASSQDREIQNIQYF.

The chain combines TRBV9 with TRBJ2-1, with TRBD2 matching 9 bases. Looked up from germline, CDR1 is SGDLS and CDR2 is YYNGEE. With 0 bases clipped from V and 2 bases from J, the junction kept 6 bases outside the gene matches. This CDR3 has 17 residues. CDR3: CASSVAWREGPYNEQFF. The CDR3 coding sequence is TGTGCCAGCAGCGTAGCCTGGCGGGAGGGCCCCTACAATGAGCAGTTCTTC.

The V gene is TRBV23-1, the J gene TRBJ2-1, with 9 bases lining up with TRBD1. TRBV23-1 is designated an ORF whose function remains uncertain. The CDR3 is made up of 17 amino acids. V was clipped by 2 bases and J by 5 bases; unmatched bases: 10. CDR3 region: CASSQSRDRVSNNEQFF. The CDR3 bases are TGCGCCAGCAGTCAAAGCCGGGACAGGGTTTCAAACAATGAGCAGTTCTTC.

This clone was counted a single time. The CDR3 DNA reads as TGCAGCGCCCGTCACGGCACCGGGGAGCTGTTTTTT. This translates into CSARHGTGELFF. The J gene is TRBJ2-2, the V gene TRBV29-1; D is ambiguous. Germline V gives CDR1 SQVTM, CDR2 ANQGSEA. The CDR3 covers 12 residues. V was clipped by 7 bases and J by 4 bases, with 10 bases between them.

The chain carries TRBV23-1 and TRBJ2-5; D gene ambiguous. TRBV23-1 is labeled an ORF, and its function is uncertain. V dropped 0 bases and J dropped 1 base, with 6 bases sitting between them. There are 14 residues in the CDR3. The CDR3 reads CASSQSSGQETQYF. The CDR3 DNA follows: TGCGCCAGCAGTCAATCGTCCGGCCAAGAGACCCAGTACTTC.